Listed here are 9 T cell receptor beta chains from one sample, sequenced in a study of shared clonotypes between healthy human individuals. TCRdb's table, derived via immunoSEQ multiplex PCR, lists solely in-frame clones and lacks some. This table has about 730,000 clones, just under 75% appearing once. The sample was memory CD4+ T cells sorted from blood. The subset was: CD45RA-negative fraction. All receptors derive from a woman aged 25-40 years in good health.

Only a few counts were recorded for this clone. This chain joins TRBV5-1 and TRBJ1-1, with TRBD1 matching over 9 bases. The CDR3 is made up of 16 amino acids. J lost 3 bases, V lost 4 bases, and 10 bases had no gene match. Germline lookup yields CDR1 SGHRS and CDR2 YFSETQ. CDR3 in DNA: TGCGCCAGCAGCACTGGGACAGGGATAATTGACACTGAAGCTTTCTTT. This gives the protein CASSTGTGIIDTEAFF.

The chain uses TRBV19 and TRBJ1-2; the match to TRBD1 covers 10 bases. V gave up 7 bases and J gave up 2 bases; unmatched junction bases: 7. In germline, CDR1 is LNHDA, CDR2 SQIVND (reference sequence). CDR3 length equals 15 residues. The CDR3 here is CASKIGTGVNYGYTF. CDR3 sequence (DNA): TGTGCCAGTAAGATCGGGACAGGGGTAAACTATGGCTACACCTTC.

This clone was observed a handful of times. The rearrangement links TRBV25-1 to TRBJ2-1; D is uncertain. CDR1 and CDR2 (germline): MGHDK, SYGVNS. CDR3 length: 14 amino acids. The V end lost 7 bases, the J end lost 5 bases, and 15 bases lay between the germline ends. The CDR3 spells CASTGLRVDNEQFF. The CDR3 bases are TGTGCCAGCACCGGGCTCAGAGTAGACAATGAGCAGTTCTTC.

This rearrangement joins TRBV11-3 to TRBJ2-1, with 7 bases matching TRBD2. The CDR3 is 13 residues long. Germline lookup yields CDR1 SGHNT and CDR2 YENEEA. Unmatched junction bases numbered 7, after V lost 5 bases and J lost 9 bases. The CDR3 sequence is CASSPGGRSEQFF. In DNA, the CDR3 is TGTGCCAGCAGCCCGGGAGGCCGGAGTGAGCAGTTCTTC.

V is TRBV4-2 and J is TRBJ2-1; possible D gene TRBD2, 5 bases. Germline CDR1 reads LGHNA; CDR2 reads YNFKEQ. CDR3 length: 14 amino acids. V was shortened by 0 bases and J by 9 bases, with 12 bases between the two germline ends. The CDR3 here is CASSQETGTGEQFF. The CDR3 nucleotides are TGTGCCAGCAGCCAAGAAACGGGAACGGGTGAGCAGTTCTTC.

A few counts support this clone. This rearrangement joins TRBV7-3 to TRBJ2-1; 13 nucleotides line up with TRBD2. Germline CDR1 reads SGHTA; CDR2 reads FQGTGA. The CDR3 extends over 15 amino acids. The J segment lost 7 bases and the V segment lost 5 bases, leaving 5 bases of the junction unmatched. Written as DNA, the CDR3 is TGTGCCAGCAGCGATATGGGACTAGCGGGAAATGAGCAGTTCTTC. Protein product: CASSDMGLAGNEQFF.

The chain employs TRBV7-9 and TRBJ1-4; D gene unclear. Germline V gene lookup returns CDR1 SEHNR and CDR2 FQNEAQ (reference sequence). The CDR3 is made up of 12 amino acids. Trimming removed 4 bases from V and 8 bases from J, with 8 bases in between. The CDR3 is CASSSRSEKLFF. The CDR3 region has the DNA TGTGCCAGCAGCTCAAGATCCGAAAAACTGTTTTTT.

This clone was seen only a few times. The CDR3: CSVAGGGEPQHF. CDR3 sequence (DNA): TGCAGCGTTGCCGGAGGGGGAGAGCCCCAGCATTTT. The chain joins TRBV29-1 to TRBJ1-5; tentatively, D is TRBD1 (6 bases). Trimming took 4 bases from V and 8 from J, leaving 12 bases between them. The CDR3 has 12 residues. CDR1 is SQVTM and CDR2 is ANQGSEA in the germline V gene.

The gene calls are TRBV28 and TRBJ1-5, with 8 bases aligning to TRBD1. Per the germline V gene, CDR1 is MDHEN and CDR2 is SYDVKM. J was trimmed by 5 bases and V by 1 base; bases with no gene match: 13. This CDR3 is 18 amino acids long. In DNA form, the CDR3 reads TGTGCCAGCAGTTTATCCGTCTGGGGGCAGGGGGCCGATCAGCCCCAGCATTTT. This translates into CASSLSVWGQGADQPQHF. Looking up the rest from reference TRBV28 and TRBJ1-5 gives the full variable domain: DVKVTQSSRYLVKRTGEKVFLECVQDMDHENMFWYRQDPGLGLRLIYFSYDVKMKEKGDIPEGYSVSREKKERFSLILESASTNQTSMYLCASSLSVWGQGADQPQHFGDGTRLSIL.